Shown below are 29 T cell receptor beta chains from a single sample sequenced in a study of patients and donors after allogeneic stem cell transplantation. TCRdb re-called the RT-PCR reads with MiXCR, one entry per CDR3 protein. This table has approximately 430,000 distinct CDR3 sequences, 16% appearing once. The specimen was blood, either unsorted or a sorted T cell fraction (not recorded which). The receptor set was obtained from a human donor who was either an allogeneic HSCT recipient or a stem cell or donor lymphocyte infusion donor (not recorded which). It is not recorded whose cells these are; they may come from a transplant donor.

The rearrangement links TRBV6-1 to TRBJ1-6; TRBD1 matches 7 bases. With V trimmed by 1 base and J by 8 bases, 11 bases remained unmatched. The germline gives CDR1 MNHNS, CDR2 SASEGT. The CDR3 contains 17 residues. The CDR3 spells CASSEGIRTGSYSPLHF. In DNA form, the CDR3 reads TGTGCCAGCAGTGAAGGAATAAGGACAGGTTCATATTCACCCCTCCACTTT.

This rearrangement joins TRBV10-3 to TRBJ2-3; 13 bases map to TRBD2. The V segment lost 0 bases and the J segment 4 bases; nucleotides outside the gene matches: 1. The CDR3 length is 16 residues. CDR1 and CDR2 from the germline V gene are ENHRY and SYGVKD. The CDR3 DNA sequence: TGTGCCATCAGTGAGTCGGGACTAGCGGGACCAGATACGCAGTATTTT. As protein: CAISESGLAGPDTQYF.

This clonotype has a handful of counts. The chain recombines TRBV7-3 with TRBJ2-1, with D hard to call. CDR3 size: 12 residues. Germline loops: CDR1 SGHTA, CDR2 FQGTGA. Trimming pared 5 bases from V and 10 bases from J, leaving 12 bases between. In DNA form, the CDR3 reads TGTGCCAGCAGCCCCAATAGGGTGGAGCAGTTCTTC. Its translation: CASSPNRVEQFF.

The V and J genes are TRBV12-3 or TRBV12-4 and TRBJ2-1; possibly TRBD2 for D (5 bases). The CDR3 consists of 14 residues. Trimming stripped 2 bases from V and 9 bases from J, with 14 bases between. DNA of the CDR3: TGTGCCAGCAGTTTATTATACGGGGATGGTGAGCAGTTCTTC. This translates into CASSLLYGDGEQFF.

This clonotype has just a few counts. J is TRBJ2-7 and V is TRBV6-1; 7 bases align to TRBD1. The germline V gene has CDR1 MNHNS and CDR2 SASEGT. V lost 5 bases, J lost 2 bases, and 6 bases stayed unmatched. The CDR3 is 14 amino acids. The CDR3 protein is CASSPGTETYEQYF. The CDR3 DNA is TGTGCCAGCAGTCCCGGGACAGAAACCTACGAGCAGTACTTC.

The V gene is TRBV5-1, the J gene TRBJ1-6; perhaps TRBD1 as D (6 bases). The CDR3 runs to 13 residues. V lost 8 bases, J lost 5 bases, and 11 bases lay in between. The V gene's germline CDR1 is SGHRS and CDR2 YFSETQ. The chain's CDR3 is CASKQGNNSPLHF. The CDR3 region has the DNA TGCGCCAGTAAACAGGGTAATAATTCACCCCTCCACTTT.

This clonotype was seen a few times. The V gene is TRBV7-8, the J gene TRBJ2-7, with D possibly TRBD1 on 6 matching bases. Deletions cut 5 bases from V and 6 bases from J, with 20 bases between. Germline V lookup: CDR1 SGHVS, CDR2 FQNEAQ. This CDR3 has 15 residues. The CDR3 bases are TGTGCCAGCAGCGACCACCGGGACAAAGTGCGCGAGCAGTACTTC. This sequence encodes CASSDHRDKVREQYF.

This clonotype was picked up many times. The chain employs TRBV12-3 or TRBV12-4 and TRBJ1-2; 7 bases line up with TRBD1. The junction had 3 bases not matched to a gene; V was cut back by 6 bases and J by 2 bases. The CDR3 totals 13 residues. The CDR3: CASSLQGNYGYTF. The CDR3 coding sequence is TGTGCCAGCAGCTTACAGGGGAACTATGGCTACACCTTC.

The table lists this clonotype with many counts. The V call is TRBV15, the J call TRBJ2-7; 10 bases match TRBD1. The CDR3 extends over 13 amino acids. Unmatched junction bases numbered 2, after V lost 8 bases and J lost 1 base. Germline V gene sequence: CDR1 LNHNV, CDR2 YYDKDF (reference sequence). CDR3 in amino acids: CATGTGDSYEQYF. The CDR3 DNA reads TGTGCCACCGGGACAGGGGATTCCTACGAGCAGTACTTC.

The CDR3 spells CSVHGTAAKTQYF. The CDR3 nucleotides read TGCAGCGTCCACGGGACAGCCGCCAAGACCCAGTACTTC. The chain uses TRBV29-1 and TRBJ2-5; 7 bases fit TRBD1. CDR1 and CDR2 (germline): SQVTM, ANQGSEA. The CDR3 length is 13 residues. Trimming removed 6 bases from V and 6 bases from J; junction bases left unmatched: 10.

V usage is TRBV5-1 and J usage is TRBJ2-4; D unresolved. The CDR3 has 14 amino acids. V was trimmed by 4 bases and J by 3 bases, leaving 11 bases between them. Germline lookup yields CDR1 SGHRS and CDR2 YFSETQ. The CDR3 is CASSPESSKNIQYF. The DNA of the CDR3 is TGCGCCAGCAGCCCGGAGAGCAGCAAAAACATTCAGTACTTC. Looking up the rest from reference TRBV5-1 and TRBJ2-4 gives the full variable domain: KAGVTQTPRYLIKTRGQQVTLSCSPISGHRSVSWYQQTPGQGLQFLFEYFSETQRNKGNFPGRFSGRQFSNSRSEMNVSTLELGDSALYLCASSPESSKNIQYFGAGTRLSVL.

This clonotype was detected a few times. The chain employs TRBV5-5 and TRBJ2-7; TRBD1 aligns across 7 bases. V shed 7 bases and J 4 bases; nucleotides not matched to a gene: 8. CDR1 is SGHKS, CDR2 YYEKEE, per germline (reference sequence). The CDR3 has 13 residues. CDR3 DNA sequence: TGTGCCAGCCAAGGGGGACAGCAATACGAGCAGTACTTC. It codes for CASQGGQQYEQYF.

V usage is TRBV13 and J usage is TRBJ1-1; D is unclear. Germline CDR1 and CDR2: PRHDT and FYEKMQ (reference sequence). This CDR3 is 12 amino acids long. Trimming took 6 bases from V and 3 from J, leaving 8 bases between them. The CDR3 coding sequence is TGTGCCAGCAGTTACAGATACACTGAAGCTTTCTTT. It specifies CASSYRYTEAFF.

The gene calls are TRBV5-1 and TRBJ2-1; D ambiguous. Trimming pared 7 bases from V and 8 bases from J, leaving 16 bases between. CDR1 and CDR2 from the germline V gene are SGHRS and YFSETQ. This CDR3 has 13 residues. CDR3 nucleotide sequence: TGCGCCAGCCACAAAGGGCCGGTGGATGAGCAGTTCTTC. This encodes CASHKGPVDEQFF.

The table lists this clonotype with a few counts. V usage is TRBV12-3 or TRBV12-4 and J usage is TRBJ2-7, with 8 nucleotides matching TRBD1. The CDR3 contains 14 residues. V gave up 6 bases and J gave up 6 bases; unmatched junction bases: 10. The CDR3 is CASRPPGQASEQYF. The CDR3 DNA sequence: TGTGCCAGCAGACCTCCGGGACAGGCCTCCGAGCAGTACTTC.

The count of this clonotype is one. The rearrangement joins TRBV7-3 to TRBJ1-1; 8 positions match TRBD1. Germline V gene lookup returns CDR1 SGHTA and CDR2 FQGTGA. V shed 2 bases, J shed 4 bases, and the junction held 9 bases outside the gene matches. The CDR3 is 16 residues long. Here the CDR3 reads CASSLQGRGRVTEAFF. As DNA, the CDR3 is TGTGCCAGCAGCTTACAGGGCAGGGGGCGCGTCACTGAAGCTTTCTTT.

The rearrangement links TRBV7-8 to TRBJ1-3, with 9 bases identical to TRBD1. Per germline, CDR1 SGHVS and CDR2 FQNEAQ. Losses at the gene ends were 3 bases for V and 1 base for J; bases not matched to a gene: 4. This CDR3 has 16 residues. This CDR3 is CASSFDRGTSGNTIYF. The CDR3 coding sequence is TGTGCCAGCAGCTTCGACAGGGGGACTTCTGGAAACACCATATATTTT.

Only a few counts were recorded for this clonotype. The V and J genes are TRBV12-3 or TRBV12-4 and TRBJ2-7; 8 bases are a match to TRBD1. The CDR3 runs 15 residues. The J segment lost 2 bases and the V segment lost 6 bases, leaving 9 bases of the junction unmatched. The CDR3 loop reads CASSKTGVNTYEQYF. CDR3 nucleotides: TGTGCCAGCAGCAAGACAGGGGTTAACACCTACGAGCAGTACTTC.

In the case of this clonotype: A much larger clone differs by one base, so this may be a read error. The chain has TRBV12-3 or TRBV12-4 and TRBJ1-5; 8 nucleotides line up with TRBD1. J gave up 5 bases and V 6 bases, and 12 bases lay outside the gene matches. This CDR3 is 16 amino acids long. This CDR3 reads CASSPHQGADYQPQHF. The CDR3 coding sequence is TGTGCCAGCAGCCCTCATCAGGGGGCTGACTATCAGCCCCAGCATTTT.

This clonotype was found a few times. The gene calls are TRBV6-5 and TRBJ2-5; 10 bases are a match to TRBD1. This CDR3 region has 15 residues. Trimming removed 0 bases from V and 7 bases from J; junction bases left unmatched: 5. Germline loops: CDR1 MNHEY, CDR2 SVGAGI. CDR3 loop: CASSYSTGGRGTQYF. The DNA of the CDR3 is TGTGCCAGCAGTTACTCGACAGGGGGCAGGGGGACCCAGTACTTC.

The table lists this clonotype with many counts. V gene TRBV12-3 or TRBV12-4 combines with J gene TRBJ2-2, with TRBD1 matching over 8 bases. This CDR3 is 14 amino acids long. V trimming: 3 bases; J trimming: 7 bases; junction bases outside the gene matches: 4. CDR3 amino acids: CASSFGQGHGELFF. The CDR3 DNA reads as TGTGCCAGCAGTTTCGGACAGGGTCACGGGGAGCTGTTTTTT.

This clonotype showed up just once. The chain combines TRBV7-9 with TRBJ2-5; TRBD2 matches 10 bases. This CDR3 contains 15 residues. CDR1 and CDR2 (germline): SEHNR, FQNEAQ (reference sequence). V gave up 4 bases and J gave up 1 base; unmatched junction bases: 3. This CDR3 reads CASSYGTSVQETQYF. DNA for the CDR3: TGTGCCAGCAGCTACGGGACTAGCGTCCAAGAGACCCAGTACTTC.

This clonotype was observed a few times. CDR3 sequence: CASSLVAQGTGAFF. The CDR3 DNA is TGTGCCAGCAGCTTGGTAGCCCAAGGTACCGGAGCTTTCTTT. V is TRBV5-6 and J is TRBJ1-1, with D unresolved. Trimming took off 0 bases at V and 10 bases at J, with 16 bases between the two ends. This CDR3 has 14 residues. Germline V gives CDR1 SGHDT, CDR2 YYEEEE. Full variable domain (missing parts from reference TRBV5-6 and TRBJ1-1): DAGVTQSPTHLIKTRGQQVTLRCSPKSGHDTVSWYQQALGQGPQFIFQYYEEEERQRGNFPDRFSGHQFPNYSSELNVNALLLGDSALYLCASSLVAQGTGAFFGQGTRLTVV.

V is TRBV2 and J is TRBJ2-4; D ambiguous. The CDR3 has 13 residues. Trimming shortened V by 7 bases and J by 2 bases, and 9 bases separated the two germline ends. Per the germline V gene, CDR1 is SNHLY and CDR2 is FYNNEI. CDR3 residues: CASKLASKNIQYF. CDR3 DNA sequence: TGTGCCAGCAAACTGGCGTCCAAAAACATTCAGTACTTC.

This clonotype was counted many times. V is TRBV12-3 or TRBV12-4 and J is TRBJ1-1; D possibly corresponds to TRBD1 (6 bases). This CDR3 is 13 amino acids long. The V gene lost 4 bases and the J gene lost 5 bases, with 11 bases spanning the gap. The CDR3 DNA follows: TGTGCCAGCAGTTACGACAGGCGTACTGAAGCTTTCTTT. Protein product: CASSYDRRTEAFF.

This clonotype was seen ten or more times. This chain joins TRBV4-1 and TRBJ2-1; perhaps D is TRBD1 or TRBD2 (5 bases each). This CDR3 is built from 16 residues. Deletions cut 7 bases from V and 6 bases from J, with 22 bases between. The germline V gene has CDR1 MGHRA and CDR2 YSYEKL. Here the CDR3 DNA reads TGCGCCAGCACCCAGGTCGTCGGGGCACGGCTCAATGAGCAGTTCTTC. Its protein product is CASTQVVGARLNEQFF.

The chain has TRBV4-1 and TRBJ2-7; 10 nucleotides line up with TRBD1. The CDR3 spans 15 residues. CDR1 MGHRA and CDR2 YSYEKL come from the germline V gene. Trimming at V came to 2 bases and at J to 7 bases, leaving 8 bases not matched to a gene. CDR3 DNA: TGCGCCAGCAGCCAACCTGGGACAGGGGCGGTTGAGCAGTACTTC. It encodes CASSQPGTGAVEQYF.

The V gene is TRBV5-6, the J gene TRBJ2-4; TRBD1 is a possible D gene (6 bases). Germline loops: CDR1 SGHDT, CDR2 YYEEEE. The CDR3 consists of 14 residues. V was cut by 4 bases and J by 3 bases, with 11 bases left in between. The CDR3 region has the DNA TGTGCCAGCAGCCTCGGGGACATCAAAAACATTCAGTACTTC. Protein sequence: CASSLGDIKNIQYF.

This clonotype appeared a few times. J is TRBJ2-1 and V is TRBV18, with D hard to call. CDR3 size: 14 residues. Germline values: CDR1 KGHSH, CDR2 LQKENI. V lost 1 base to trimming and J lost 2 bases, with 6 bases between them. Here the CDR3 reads CASSPQVTYNEQFF. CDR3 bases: TGTGCCAGCTCACCACAGGTTACCTACAATGAGCAGTTCTTC.